This passage covers 25 T cell receptor beta chains from one sample sequenced in a study of blood T cell repertoires in COVID-19. Only in-frame clones appear in the TCRdb table, and some are missing; sequencing was by immunoSEQ multiplex PCR. Of some 70,000 clones listed, more than 60% are singletons. Sample: peripheral blood. These receptors were obtained from a man aged 60 to 69 with acute or convalescent COVID-19.

V and J are TRBV4-1 and TRBJ2-7; D unclear. Trimming pared 0 bases from V and 3 bases from J, leaving 6 bases between. Germline V CDR1 and CDR2: MGHRA, YSYEKL. This CDR3 has 13 amino acids. CDR3: CASSQEPGYEQYF. The CDR3 DNA follows: TGCGCCAGCAGCCAAGAGCCAGGCTACGAGCAGTACTTC.

The chain combines TRBV27 with TRBJ2-5; possibly TRBD2 for D (5 bases). V gave up 6 bases and J gave up 2 bases, with 7 bases separating them. The germline V gene has CDR1 MNHEY and CDR2 SMNVEV (reference sequence). The length of the CDR3 is 12 residues. The CDR3 protein is CASSPGQETQYF. The CDR3 DNA sequence: TGTGCCAGCAGCCCGGGACAAGAGACCCAGTACTTC.

This sequence joins TRBV4-2 and TRBJ1-2; tentatively, D is TRBD1 (5 bases). This CDR3 has 15 amino acids. V lost 0 bases and J 7 bases, leaving 15 bases between the germline ends. Germline CDR1 is LGHNA and CDR2 is YNFKEQ. CDR3 residues: CASSQDLGGRSGYTF. For the CDR3, the DNA is TGTGCCAGCAGCCAAGATTTGGGGGGACGGAGTGGCTACACCTTC.

The V call is TRBV27, the J call TRBJ1-1, with a possible D match to TRBD1 (6 bases). There are 16 residues in the CDR3. The germline V gene has CDR1 MNHEY and CDR2 SMNVEV (reference sequence). Trimming removed 6 bases at V and 3 bases at J, with 20 bases between. The CDR3 bases are TGTGCCAGCAGCTATACACGGACAGACGGGGACACTGAAGCTTTCTTT. This sequence encodes CASSYTRTDGDTEAFF.

The chain employs TRBV19 and TRBJ1-2; D is perhaps TRBD1 (5 bases). Trimming took 0 bases from V and 3 from J, leaving 23 bases between them. Germline assignment: CDR1 LNHDA and CDR2 SQIVND (reference sequence). The CDR3 covers 19 residues. The CDR3 here is CASSIDAAGMGPVHYGYTF. The CDR3 region has the DNA TGTGCCAGTAGTATAGACGCGGCAGGGATGGGCCCCGTCCACTATGGCTACACCTTC. Full variable domain (missing parts from reference TRBV19 and TRBJ1-2): DGGITQSPKYLFRKEGQNVTLSCEQNLNHDAMYWYRQDPGQGLRLIYYSQIVNDFQKGDIAEGYSVSREKKESFPLTVTSAQKNPTAFYLCASSIDAAGMGPVHYGYTFGSGTRLTVV.

The V call is TRBV3-1 (or the pseudogene TRBV3-2), the J call TRBJ1-6, with D unclear. Trimming took off 0 bases at V and 8 bases at J, with 5 bases between the two ends. The CDR3 has 13 residues. CDR1 is LGHDT, CDR2 YNNKEL, per germline (reference sequence). The CDR3 spells CASSQDQDSPLHF. The DNA for the CDR3 is TGTGCCAGCAGCCAAGATCAGGATTCACCCCTCCACTTT.

The V gene is TRBV12-3 or TRBV12-4, the J gene TRBJ2-7; D is ambiguous. CDR3 length: 13 amino acids. V lost 6 bases and J 2 bases, leaving 11 bases between the germline ends. The CDR3: CASRQSIAYEQYF. CDR3 bases: TGTGCCAGCAGACAGAGTATCGCCTACGAGCAGTACTTC.

V is TRBV6-5 and J is TRBJ2-3, with TRBD1 matching 7 bases. The CDR3 totals 16 residues. Germline CDR1 and CDR2: MNHEY and SVGAGI. Trimming took 2 bases from V and 0 from J; bases not matched to a gene: 5. The CDR3 spells CASSYDRAFSTDTQYF. The CDR3 DNA reads TGTGCCAGCAGTTACGACAGGGCTTTTAGCACAGATACGCAGTATTTT.

The V call is TRBV13, the J call TRBJ1-3; D remains ambiguous. Between the trimmed V and J ends, which lost 5 bases and 5 bases, there was a span of 7 bases. CDR1 PRHDT and CDR2 FYEKMQ come from the germline V gene (reference sequence). The CDR3 spans 12 residues. The CDR3 DNA is TGTGCCAGCAGCCCCGCGAGAAACACCATATATTTT. Its protein is CASSPARNTIYF.

The rearrangement joins TRBV4-2 to TRBJ1-3, with D hard to call. The length of the CDR3 is 17 residues. Trimming removed 3 bases at V and 0 bases at J, with 15 bases between. Germline V lookup: CDR1 LGHNA, CDR2 YNFKEQ. The CDR3 sequence is CASSHPPVRDSGNTIYF. The CDR3 coding sequence is TGTGCCAGCAGCCATCCTCCCGTACGGGACTCTGGAAACACCATATATTTT.

This clone was seen once. V is TRBV7-9 and J is TRBJ2-3, with a tentative D call TRBD2 (5 bases). CDR3 size: 15 residues. Germline values: CDR1 SEHNR, CDR2 FQNEAQ (reference sequence). Trimming removed 1 base from V and 1 base from J, with 9 bases in between. DNA of the CDR3: TGTGCCAGCAGCTTAGTTCGGGATCGCACAGATACGCAGTATTTT. Its translation is CASSLVRDRTDTQYF.

A single count supports this clone. V and J are TRBV7-9 and TRBJ1-3, with 9 bases matching TRBD1. This CDR3 has 16 residues. In germline, CDR1 is SEHNR, CDR2 FQNEAQ (reference sequence). The trim removed 6 bases at V and 4 bases at J, leaving 10 bases unmatched. The CDR3 DNA follows: TGTGCCAGCAGTCCAAGCCCCGGGACAGGGGGAAACACCATATATTTT. Protein sequence: CASSPSPGTGGNTIYF.

Only a few counts were recorded for this clone. CDR3 loop: CASSPWDRQETQYF. CDR3 nucleotide sequence: TGTGCCAGCAGCCCCTGGGACAGACAAGAGACCCAGTACTTC. This chain uses TRBV11-2 with TRBJ2-5, with 7 bases matching TRBD1. The germline V gene has CDR1 SGHAT and CDR2 FQNNGV. The V gene end was trimmed by 5 bases and the J gene end by 2 bases; junction bases not matched to a gene: 5. The CDR3 has 14 residues. Full variable domain (rest looked up from reference TRBV11-2 and TRBJ2-5): EAGVAQSPRYKIIEKRQSVAFWCNPISGHATLYWYQQILGQGPKLLIQFQNNGVVDDSQLPKDRFSAERLKGVDSTLKIQPAKLEDSAVYLCASSPWDRQETQYFGPGTRLLVL.

The rearrangement joins TRBV6-5 to TRBJ1-2; D is ambiguous. Per the germline V gene, CDR1 is MNHEY and CDR2 is SVGAGI. Trimming removed 6 bases at V and 0 bases at J, with 11 bases between. The CDR3 loop spans 14 amino acids. The CDR3 region has the DNA TGTGCCAGCAGGGCCCGCGGGGCTAACTATGGCTACACCTTC. Its translation is CASRARGANYGYTF.

This clone occurred a few times. This chain connects TRBV5-1 to TRBJ2-5; 8 bases map to TRBD1. This CDR3 contains 13 residues. In germline, CDR1 is SGHRS, CDR2 YFSETQ. V shed 4 bases, J shed 7 bases, and the junction held 6 bases outside the gene matches. In DNA form, the CDR3 reads TGCGCCAGCAGCCGGACAGGGACCGGGACCCAGTACTTC. It is translated as CASSRTGTGTQYF.

This sequence joins TRBV21-1 and TRBJ2-1; the table calls TRBD2, which could not be checked here. TRBV21-1 is labeled a pseudogene. The CDR3 consists of 18 residues. CDR3: CASSKKTASGRAHNEQFF. The CDR3 coding sequence is TGTGCCAGCAGCAAAAAGACCGCTAGCGGGAGGGCCCACAATGAGCAGTTCTTC.

As DNA, the CDR3 is TGTGCCAGCTCACCACCGGCCAGGGTCTATGGCTACACCTTC. As protein: CASSPPARVYGYTF. This chain uses TRBV18 with TRBJ1-2, with D possibly TRBD1 on 5 matching bases. V lost 0 bases and J 4 bases, leaving 9 bases between the germline ends. Germline V gives CDR1 KGHSH, CDR2 LQKENI. The CDR3 runs 14 residues.

The rearrangement joins TRBV11-2 to TRBJ2-3; 7 positions match TRBD1. Germline V CDR1 and CDR2: SGHAT, FQNNGV. The CDR3 consists of 18 residues. V dropped 1 base and J dropped 0; count of bases not matched to a gene: 10. The CDR3 reads CASSLGVSSGQSTDTQYF. In nucleotides, the CDR3 is TGTGCCAGCAGCTTAGGTGTCTCTTCGGGACAGAGCACAGATACGCAGTATTTT.

This chain links TRBV4-1 with TRBJ2-3; no firm D call. The length of the CDR3 is 14 residues. Looked up from germline, CDR1 is MGHRA and CDR2 is YSYEKL. Trimming shortened V by 3 bases and J by 3 bases, and 10 bases separated the two germline ends. CDR3 sequence reads: CASSHEVATDTQYF. The CDR3 nucleotides are TGCGCCAGCAGCCATGAGGTTGCAACAGATACGCAGTATTTT.

The chain links TRBV2 to TRBJ2-1, with D possibly being TRBD2 (5 bases). The length of the CDR3 is 14 residues. V gave up 1 base and J gave up 7 bases, with 11 bases separating them. Germline CDR1 reads SNHLY; CDR2 reads FYNNEI. CDR3 sequence: CASSEVGVGNEQFF. For the CDR3, the DNA is TGTGCCAGCAGTGAAGTCGGGGTCGGAAATGAGCAGTTCTTC.

The V gene is TRBV7-2, the J gene TRBJ2-3, with D possibly TRBD2 on 5 matching bases. The CDR3 has 16 amino acids. The germline V gene has CDR1 SGHTA and CDR2 FQGNSA. The V end lost 1 base, the J end lost 1 base, and 12 bases lay between the germline ends. CDR3 DNA sequence: TGTGCCAGCAGCTTAGGAGGGCAGTTAGGCACAGATACGCAGTATTTT. It translates to CASSLGGQLGTDTQYF.

The V and J genes are TRBV5-1 and TRBJ2-1, with D maybe TRBD2 (6 bases). Germline V gene lookup returns CDR1 SGHRS and CDR2 YFSETQ. Trimming cost V 0 bases and J 7 bases, with 11 bases left between them. The CDR3 has 14 residues. CDR3 in DNA: TGCGCCAGCAGCTTGGGGACTATTGTGAATGAGCAGTTCTTC. Protein: CASSLGTIVNEQFF.

This clone has more than one count but fewer than ten. The chain joins TRBV2 to TRBJ1-5; D is unclear. The V and J ends lost 8 bases and 0 bases respectively, with 14 bases between them. CDR3 size: 15 residues. The germline V gene has CDR1 SNHLY and CDR2 FYNNEI. In nucleotides, the CDR3 is TGTGCCAGCCGCCCAACAGAAAATAGCAATCAGCCCCAGCATTTT. This translates into CASRPTENSNQPQHF.

This sequence joins TRBV18 and TRBJ1-1, with 9 positions matching TRBD1. V lost 3 bases, J lost 0 bases, and 2 bases stayed unmatched. This CDR3 is 15 amino acids long. CDR1 is KGHSH, CDR2 LQKENI, per germline. In DNA form, the CDR3 reads TGTGCCAGCTCACCCAGGACAGGGGTGAACACTGAAGCTTTCTTT. Encoded protein: CASSPRTGVNTEAFF.

The V call is TRBV2, the J call TRBJ2-3; 9 nucleotides line up with TRBD2. V dropped 3 bases and J dropped 5; count of bases not matched to a gene: 12. Looked up from germline, CDR1 is SNHLY and CDR2 is FYNNEI. The CDR3 loop spans 17 amino acids. For the CDR3, the DNA is TGTGCCAGCAGTGACGACTTAGCGGGAGTAACTTTAGATACGCAGTATTTT. It is translated as CASSDDLAGVTLDTQYF.